This entry features one T cell receptor beta chain sequence. The germline V gene has CDR1 SEHNR and CDR2 FQNEAQ (reference sequence). The CDR3 is made up of 16 amino acids. The V and J ends lost 8 bases and 2 bases respectively, with 20 bases between them. Time point in this sample: healthy volunteer bleed at 6 weeks. Before extraction, the whole blood was not fractionated, and total RNA was taken from it. These data originate in a study of human T cells and chemical hapten exposure. Overall study: Small differences in pooled library volume mainly drove the variation in TCR yields per sample.

Original processing methods: From 23,224 to 690,600 TCRs were found per sample, with a median of roughly 89,000. TCRdb itself ran the RACE reads through MiXCR, one entry per CDR3 protein. The V and J calls, along with clone size, are taken from TCRdb and not from the paper's own processing. The repertoire consists of approximately 79,000 distinct CDR3 sequences, with about 8.6% occurring once and the leading ten covering about 1.4%. The source is a male donor in good health. Some clones in this sample may be carry-over from other donors' samples. The sequenced material came from whole blood. The gene calls are TRBV7-9 and TRBJ2-3; perhaps D is TRBD1 or TRBD2 (5 bases each). The chain's CDR3 is CASRDRDPGITDTQYF. The CDR3 DNA is TGTGCCAGCCGAGACCGGGATCCAGGGATCACAGATACGCAGTATTTT.